This is a list of T cell receptor beta chains from one sample in a study of vaccination effects on CD4 cells after COVID-19. These receptors are not linked to any known antigen. Some clones are missing from TCRdb's copy, which holds only in-frame ones; the method was immunoSEQ multiplex PCR. The sample holds roughly 59,000 clones; about 73% are singletons and the top ten take less than 2.5%. This specimen was CD4+ T cells from PBMCs cultured with HCoV-OC43 spike peptides, taken after COVID-19 vaccination. These receptors originate from a human donor who received a COVID-19 vaccine. Both conserved end residues are part of each CDR3. A D gene is named only where the DNA matches it firmly. For some rows the clone size is stated as once, few or many, or as a class when expanded; others skip it.

j_call,clone_size,v_call,d_call,cdr3_aa,cdr3_nt
TRBJ1-2,.,TRBV19,.,CASSISEAANYGYTF,TGTGCCAGTAGTATTTCCGAGGCGGCTAACTATGGCTACACCTTC
TRBJ1-4,.,TRBV5-6,TRBD1,CASSSRDSYYGEKLFF,TGTGCCAGCAGCTCCCGGGACAGTTACTATGGTGAAAAACTGTTTTTT
TRBJ2-5,once,TRBV10-1,TRBD2,CASSESSGGETQYF,TGCGCCAGCAGTGAGTCTAGCGGGGGAGAGACCCAGTACTTC
TRBJ1-5,.,TRBV2,.,CASNLERNQPQHF,TGTGCCAGCAATCTAGAAAGGAATCAGCCCCAGCATTTT
TRBJ2-2,.,TRBV3-1/TRBV3-2,.,CASSQALIRTGELFF,TGTGCCAGCAGCCAAGCGCTAATCCGGACCGGGGAGCTGTTTTTT
TRBJ2-5,.,TRBV28,.,CASSPLDPGAETQYF,TGTGCCAGCAGTCCCCTCGATCCCGGCGCAGAGACCCAGTACTTC
TRBJ2-5,.,TRBV7-8,TRBD1,CASSSKTGVQETQYF,TGTGCCAGCAGCTCAAAGACAGGGGTGCAAGAGACCCAGTACTTC
TRBJ1-3,.,TRBV19,.,CASSTGQSVRISGNTIYF,TGTGCCAGTAGTACAGGGCAGTCGGTCCGCATCTCTGGAAACACCATATATTTT
TRBJ2-5,.,TRBV24-1,TRBD2,CATRATSGDHQETQYF,TGTGCCACCAGGGCTACTAGCGGGGACCACCAAGAGACCCAGTACTTC
TRBJ1-2,.,TRBV4-3,TRBD1,CASSLGEGRGQGYTF,TGCGCCAGCAGCCTAGGAGAGGGCAGGGGGCAGGGCTACACCTTC
TRBJ1-4,.,TRBV19,.,CASSIVPRQTTNEKLFF,TGTGCCAGTAGTATAGTTCCCCGACAGACAACTAATGAAAAACTGTTTTTT
TRBJ1-1,.,TRBV5-1,.,CASMPGPTNTEAFF,TGCGCCAGCATGCCGGGACCGACGAACACTGAAGCTTTCTTT
TRBJ2-3,.,TRBV12-5,.,CASGLGRQITDTQYF,TGTGCTAGTGGTTTGGGCCGACAGATCACAGATACGCAGTATTTT
TRBJ1-1,few,TRBV10-1,.,CASSESTRFTNTEAFF,TGCGCCAGCAGTGAGTCGACTCGGTTTACCAACACTGAAGCTTTCTTT
TRBJ1-1,.,TRBV5-4,.,CASSSPLNTDGATF,TGTGCCAGCAGCTCTCCCCTGAACACTGATGGAGCTACGTTT
TRBJ1-2,.,TRBV7-2,TRBD1,CASRLTGGNYGYTF,TGTGCCAGCAGGTTGACAGGGGGTAACTATGGCTACACCTTC
TRBJ2-1,once,TRBV4-2,.,CASSQDFRDGYNEQFF,TGTGCCAGCAGCCAAGATTTTAGAGACGGATACAATGAGCAGTTCTTC
TRBJ2-1,.,TRBV5-1,TRBD1,CASSFNRGSDEQFF,TGCGCCAGCAGCTTCAACAGGGGAAGCGATGAGCAGTTCTTC
TRBJ1-1,few,TRBV7-2,.,CASSLGGAGRDSEAFF,TGTGCCAGCAGCTTAGGGGGGGCAGGCCGGGACTCTGAAGCTTTCTTT
TRBJ1-6,few,TRBV12-3/TRBV12-4,.,CASSGDLSPLHF,TGTGCCAGCAGCGGAGACCTGTCACCCCTCCACTTT
TRBJ2-6,.,TRBV20-1,.,CSAWGANVLTF,TGCAGTGCCTGGGGGGCCAACGTCCTGACTTTC
TRBJ1-5,.,TRBV5-1,.,CASSLDAGNQPQHF,TGCGCCAGCAGCTTGGATGCAGGCAATCAGCCCCAGCATTTT
TRBJ1-1,.,TRBV2,.,CASSEGGIPEAFF,TGTGCCAGCAGTGAGGGGGGGATACCTGAAGCTTTCTTT
TRBJ1-2,.,TRBV7-3,TRBD1,CASSPQGDYGYTF,TGTGCCAGCAGCCCCCAGGGGGACTATGGCTACACCTTC
TRBJ1-3,.,TRBV7-8,.,CASSRDTTVYSGNTIYF,TGTGCCAGCAGCCGAGATACTACAGTCTACTCTGGAAACACCATATATTTT
TRBJ1-2,.,TRBV28,.,CASSSQGYYGYTF,TGTGCCAGCAGTTCACAGGGCTACTATGGCTACACCTTC
TRBJ2-2,few,TRBV2,.,CASSGPGRTTGELFF,TGTGCCAGCAGTGGCCCAGGGAGGACCACCGGGGAGCTGTTTTTT
TRBJ2-3,once,TRBV9,.,CASSVAPGGEIDTQYF,TGTGCCAGCAGCGTAGCGCCCGGGGGCGAAATAGATACGCAGTATTTT
TRBJ1-2,.,TRBV6-5,.,CASSYPGAYGYTF,TGTGCCAGCAGTTATCCCGGGGCCTATGGCTACACCTTC